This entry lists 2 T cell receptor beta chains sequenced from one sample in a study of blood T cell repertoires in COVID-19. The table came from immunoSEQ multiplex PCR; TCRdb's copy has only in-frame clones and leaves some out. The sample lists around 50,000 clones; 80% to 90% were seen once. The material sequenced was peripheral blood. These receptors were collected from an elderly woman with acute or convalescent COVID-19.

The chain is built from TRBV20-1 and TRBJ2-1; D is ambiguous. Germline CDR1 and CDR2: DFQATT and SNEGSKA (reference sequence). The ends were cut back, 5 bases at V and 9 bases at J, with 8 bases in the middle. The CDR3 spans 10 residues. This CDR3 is CSAGRSEQFF. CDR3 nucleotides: TGCAGTGCTGGCCGGAGTGAGCAGTTCTTC.

CDR3 sequence (DNA): TGTGCCAGTAGTATGCAGGGGGACTCCTATGGCTACACCTTC. Protein: CASSMQGDSYGYTF. The rearrangement links TRBV19 to TRBJ1-2, with 7 bases matching TRBD1. Germline-derived CDR1 and CDR2 are LNHDA and SQIVND (reference sequence). The CDR3 is 14 residues long. With 3 bases clipped from V and 4 bases from J, the junction kept 5 bases outside the gene matches. Combining the CDR3 with reference TRBV19 and TRBJ1-2 gives the whole variable domain DGGITQSPKYLFRKEGQNVTLSCEQNLNHDAMYWYRQDPGQGLRLIYYSQIVNDFQKGDIAEGYSVSREKKESFPLTVTSAQKNPTAFYLCASSMQGDSYGYTFGSGTRLTVV.